This TCR beta chain was sequenced during a study of blood T cells in healthy people across ages. Comments on this clonotype: Its antigen remains unknown.

The second PCR ran about 6 to 12 cycles with a sample-barcoded 5' primer and J-beta primers. TCRdb independently ran MiXCR on the 5' RACE reads; one entry per CDR3 protein. The table shows 720,000 or so distinct CDR3 sequences, with approximately 40% occurring only once. Findings and limits, study-wide: Both naive CD4+ cell counts and diversity were greater in long-lived donors than in aged donors.

The CDR3 contains 16 residues. The V gene end was trimmed by 6 bases and the J gene end by 2 bases; junction bases not matched to a gene: 4. Germline lookup yields CDR1 MNHEY and CDR2 SVGEGT. This chain joins TRBV6-2 or TRBV6-3 and TRBJ2-1; 13 nucleotides match TRBD2. Material for sequencing was blood. The receptor was derived from an elderly man in good health. CDR3 amino acids: CASRDTSGRAYNEQFF. The CDR3 coding sequence is TGTGCCAGCAGGGATACTAGCGGGAGGGCCTACAATGAGCAGTTCTTC.